The next 13 T cell receptor beta chains were all read from a single sample in a study of cytomegalovirus exposure and HLA in healthy donors. PCR employed 60 Vbeta and 13 Jbeta primers. Data came from immunoSEQ multiplex PCR; TCRdb stores just in-frame clones and leaves some out. The table includes more than 130,000 clones, about 80% detected once. The sequencing input was PBMCs. Source of these receptors: a man between 40 and 49 years old in good health and CMV-seropositive.

The rearrangement uses TRBV27 and TRBJ2-7; TRBD1 matches 8 bases. Germline V gives CDR1 MNHEY, CDR2 SMNVEV (reference sequence). V dropped 5 bases and J dropped 4; count of bases not matched to a gene: 10. The CDR3 runs 15 residues. CDR3 in amino acids: CASSPYSGQAYEQYF. CDR3 coding DNA: TGTGCCAGCAGTCCCTACTCGGGACAGGCATACGAGCAGTACTTC.

V is TRBV7-3 and J is TRBJ2-1, with 8 bases matching TRBD2. This CDR3 region has 17 residues. Unmatched junction bases numbered 5, after V lost 1 base and J lost 0 bases. The germline CDR1 and CDR2 sequences are SGHTA and FQGTGA. CDR3 bases: TGTGCCAGCAGCTTAAGGGCTAGCGGGCACTCCTACAATGAGCAGTTCTTC. It translates to CASSLRASGHSYNEQFF. The variable domain in full, with the rest retrieved from reference TRBV7-3 and TRBJ2-1, is GAGVSQTPSNKVTEKGKYVELRCDPISGHTALYWYRQSLGQGPEFLIYFQGTGAADDSGLPNDRFFAVRPEGSVSTLKIQRTERGDSAVYLCASSLRASGHSYNEQFFGPGTRLTVL.

The V gene is TRBV29-1, the J gene TRBJ1-1; D uncertain. The CDR3 covers 11 residues. Germline CDR1 reads SQVTM; CDR2 reads ANQGSEA. V was shortened by 7 bases and J by 2 bases, with 8 bases between the two germline ends. The CDR3, as DNA: TGCAGCGGAACAAGAAACACTGAAGCTTTCTTT. Translated: CSGTRNTEAFF.

The chain links TRBV27 to TRBJ2-3, with 10 positions matching TRBD2. From germline, CDR1 is MNHEY and CDR2 SMNVEV (reference sequence). The CDR3 extends over 16 amino acids. V was pared by 2 bases and J by 1 base, with 3 bases of the junction left unmatched. The CDR3 sequence is CASSLLGLAGTDTQYF. The CDR3 DNA is TGTGCCAGCAGTTTACTAGGACTAGCGGGCACAGATACGCAGTATTTT.

This clone was counted a single time. V usage is TRBV27 and J usage is TRBJ2-7; no clear D. The CDR3 runs 14 residues. Germline V CDR1 and CDR2: MNHEY, SMNVEV (reference sequence). V was clipped by 2 bases and J by 2 bases, with 10 bases between them. The CDR3 loop reads CASSLNGPPYEQYF. Here the CDR3 DNA reads TGTGCCAGCAGTTTAAACGGTCCTCCCTACGAGCAGTACTTC.

This clone has just one count. The genes are TRBV27 and TRBJ1-1; D is uncertain. Between the trimmed V and J ends, which lost 5 bases and 1 base, there was a span of 14 bases. Per the germline V gene, CDR1 is MNHEY and CDR2 is SMNVEV (reference sequence). This CDR3 contains 15 residues. CDR3 nucleotides: TGTGCCAGCAGTCCCCATGCAGTCAGGAACACTGAAGCTTTCTTT. It is translated as CASSPHAVRNTEAFF.

The rearrangement joins TRBV5-6 to TRBJ2-2; D may be TRBD2 (5 bases). V shed 1 base and J shed 6 bases, with 10 bases lying between them. CDR3 size: 14 residues. CDR1 and CDR2 from the germline V gene are SGHDT and YYEEEE. CDR3 bases: TGTGCCAGCAGCTTGCCGGGGAATCCCGGGGAGCTGTTTTTT. It encodes CASSLPGNPGELFF. The full variable domain, its missing parts supplied by reference TRBV5-6 and TRBJ2-2, is DAGVTQSPTHLIKTRGQQVTLRCSPKSGHDTVSWYQQALGQGPQFIFQYYEEEERQRGNFPDRFSGHQFPNYSSELNVNALLLGDSALYLCASSLPGNPGELFFGEGSRLTVL.

The chain couples TRBV5-1 to TRBJ1-1; 9 positions match TRBD1. Trimming removed 0 bases from V and 4 bases from J; junction bases left unmatched: 7. CDR1 SGHRS and CDR2 YFSETQ come from the germline V gene. This CDR3 has 16 residues. CDR3 sequence (DNA): TGCGCCAGCAGCTTGGCCAAGACAGGGGGATTCACTGAAGCTTTCTTT. Protein sequence: CASSLAKTGGFTEAFF.

This rearrangement joins TRBV11-2 to TRBJ1-4; 9 nucleotides align to TRBD1. Germline CDR1 is SGHAT and CDR2 is FQNNGV. The junction had 7 bases not matched to a gene; V was cut back by 4 bases and J by 10 bases. This CDR3 spans 14 amino acids. The CDR3: CASSSTGTGRKLFF. Written as DNA, the CDR3 is TGTGCCAGCAGCTCTACCGGGACAGGGAGAAAACTGTTTTTT.

The chain links TRBV5-1 to TRBJ1-4, with D unclear. The V end was cut by 2 bases, the J end by 0 bases, with 11 bases between. CDR3 length equals 16 residues. Germline-derived CDR1 and CDR2 are SGHRS and YFSETQ. The CDR3 sequence is CASSFHGEATNEKLFF. CDR3 in DNA: TGCGCCAGCAGCTTCCACGGCGAGGCAACTAATGAAAAACTGTTTTTT.

This rearrangement joins TRBV10-3 to TRBJ1-2; weak D call: TRBD1 (6 bases). Germline V gives CDR1 ENHRY, CDR2 SYGVKD. The CDR3 runs 13 residues. The V end was cut by 2 bases, the J end by 5 bases, with 9 bases between. CDR3 loop: CAISETRGYGYTF. The DNA for the CDR3 is TGTGCCATCAGTGAGACAAGGGGGTATGGCTACACCTTC.

V gene TRBV9 combines with J gene TRBJ1-6; 8 bases are a match to TRBD1. Germline V lookup: CDR1 SGDLS, CDR2 YYNGEE. The CDR3 has 14 residues. The V and J ends lost 4 bases and 8 bases, in that order; junction bases with no gene match: 5. CDR3 coding DNA: TGTGCCAGCAGCACCGGACAGGGTGATTCACCCCTCCACTTT. Translated: CASSTGQGDSPLHF.

This clone was seen repeatedly, ten times or more. The J gene is TRBJ2-7, the V gene TRBV2, with 7 bases matching TRBD1. The CDR3 length is 15 residues. The germline V gene has CDR1 SNHLY and CDR2 FYNNEI. The V segment lost 5 bases and the J segment 2 bases; nucleotides outside the gene matches: 9. DNA of the CDR3: TGTGCCAGCAGTTACGGACAGGCTACAGCCTACGAGCAGTACTTC. Its protein product is CASSYGQATAYEQYF.